The 15 T cell receptor beta chains given below trace back to one sample, sequenced in a study of OX40 agonist ivuxolimab in advanced cancers. Profiling relied on immunoSEQ multiplex PCR, and the TCRdb table lists in-frame clones only, not all of them. The data show 60,000 or so clones, around 85% seen once. Sample: CD4+ or CD8+ T cells sorted from blood, taken in a trial of the OX40 agonist ivuxolimab. These receptors all stem from an adult with an advanced solid tumor such as melanoma, head and neck, liver or kidney cancer.

J is TRBJ2-7 and V is TRBV6-6; TRBD1 aligns across 7 bases. The V gene's germline CDR1 is MNHNY and CDR2 SVGAGI (reference sequence). With 7 bases clipped from V and 3 bases from J, the junction kept 6 bases outside the gene matches. There are 13 residues in the CDR3. CDR3 DNA sequence: TGTGCCAGCACCGCAGGGGGTGGCTACGAGCAGTACTTC. Its protein is CASTAGGGYEQYF.

The V and J genes are TRBV5-6 and TRBJ2-7; D assignment may be TRBD1 or TRBD2 (5 bases each). The germline V gene encodes CDR1 SGHDT and CDR2 YYEEEE. Trimming removed 3 bases at V and 4 bases at J, with 14 bases between. This CDR3 comprises 14 residues. This chain's CDR3 is CASSSFRDGYEQYF. The CDR3 DNA reads TGTGCCAGCAGCTCATTTAGGGACGGGTACGAGCAGTACTTC.

This CDR3 reads CASGWDTNNEQFF. CDR3 sequence (DNA): TGTGCCAGCGGATGGGACACAAACAATGAGCAGTTCTTC. V is TRBV2 and J is TRBJ2-1, with TRBD1 as a possible D gene (6 bases). This CDR3 spans 13 amino acids. V lost 8 bases and J lost 5, with 13 bases in between. CDR1 is SNHLY and CDR2 is FYNNEI in the germline V gene.

The genes are TRBV6-6 and TRBJ2-7, with D possibly being TRBD1 (5 bases). Germline CDR1 reads MNHNY; CDR2 reads SVGAGI (reference sequence). Trimming took off 0 bases at V and 2 bases at J, with 14 bases between the two ends. The CDR3 runs to 16 residues. This CDR3 reads CASSYSSQATAYEQYF. In nucleotides, the CDR3 is TGTGCCAGCAGTTACTCTTCACAGGCCACCGCCTACGAGCAGTACTTC.

V usage is TRBV18 and J usage is TRBJ2-7, with TRBD1 as a possible D gene (5 bases). In germline, CDR1 is KGHSH, CDR2 LQKENI. The CDR3 extends over 12 amino acids. The CDR3 region is CASATENYEQYF. In DNA, the CDR3 is TGTGCTTCCGCGACAGAAAACTACGAGCAGTACTTC.

The CDR3 bases are TGTGCCAGCAGCCCAGGGGGCCTTAATGAAAAACTGTTTTTT. Translated: CASSPGGLNEKLFF. The J gene is TRBJ1-4, the V gene TRBV7-9, with 8 nucleotides matching TRBD1. V lost 5 bases to trimming and J lost 4 bases; unmatched junction nucleotides: 3. The CDR3 length is 14 residues. Germline CDR1 SEHNR, CDR2 FQNEAQ (reference sequence).

This CDR3 reads CASSLNWGVTDTQYF. In DNA form, the CDR3 reads TGTGCCAGCAGCTTAAACTGGGGAGTCACAGATACGCAGTATTTT. The J gene is TRBJ2-3, the V gene TRBV11-2, with a weak D call TRBD2 (5 bases). The CDR3 sequence is 15 residues long. V was clipped by 2 bases and J by 2 bases, with 11 bases between them. Per germline, CDR1 SGHAT and CDR2 FQNNGV.

This chain connects TRBV7-6 to TRBJ2-1; 10 positions agree with TRBD2. CDR3 size: 13 residues. V shed 0 bases, J shed 12 bases, and the junction held 2 bases outside the gene matches. The germline gives CDR1 SGHVS, CDR2 FNYEAQ. The CDR3 coding sequence is TGTGCCAGCAGCTTAGCGGCTAGCGGGAGGCAGTTCTTC. Its protein is CASSLAASGRQFF.

The gene calls are TRBV21-1 and TRBJ2-7; the table names TRBD2, a call not compared with the DNA. TRBV21-1 is tagged as a pseudogene. The CDR3 is 14 residues long. CDR3 nucleotide sequence: TGTGCCAGCAGCAAAGTCGGGAGGGCCCACGAGCAGTACTTC. Encoded protein: CASSKVGRAHEQYF.

This clone was detected once. The chain recombines TRBV9 with TRBJ2-2; a weak D match, TRBD1 (6 bases). Germline V gene data show CDR1 as SGDLS and CDR2 as YYNGEE. Trimming left V 2 bases short and J 1 base short, with 12 bases between. The CDR3 runs 16 residues. CDR3 nucleotides: TGTGCCAGCAGCGTCGGGACAATCCTGAACACCGGGGAGCTGTTTTTT. Translation: CASSVGTILNTGELFF.

The chain has TRBV27 and TRBJ2-3; tentatively, D is TRBD2 (5 bases). Germline V gene sequence: CDR1 MNHEY, CDR2 SMNVEV (reference sequence). V lost 5 bases and J 1 base, leaving 13 bases between the germline ends. The CDR3 is 15 amino acids. DNA of the CDR3: TGTGCCAGCAGTCGGGGTCCCGGGGGCACAGATACGCAGTATTTT. Amino acids: CASSRGPGGTDTQYF.

This clone was recorded only once. The chain couples TRBV14 to TRBJ2-5, with D unclear. Germline V gene data show CDR1 as SGHDN and CDR2 as FVKESK. Deletions cut 4 bases from V and 7 bases from J, with 13 bases between. The CDR3 is made up of 13 amino acids. The CDR3 coding sequence is TGTGCCAGCAGCCGGAGATCGGGTCGGACCCAGTACTTC. This gives the protein CASSRRSGRTQYF.

The chain combines TRBV11-3 with TRBJ2-7; D gene unclear. The CDR3 runs to 13 residues. Germline assignment: CDR1 SGHNT and CDR2 YENEEA. Trimming shortened V by 3 bases and J by 4 bases, and 10 bases separated the two germline ends. The CDR3 region is CASSFTEKYEQYF. CDR3 DNA sequence: TGTGCCAGCAGCTTCACAGAGAAGTACGAGCAGTACTTC.

The gene calls are TRBV14 and TRBJ2-1; 7 nucleotides match TRBD2. CDR1 and CDR2 (germline): SGHDN, FVKESK. J gave up 4 bases and V 1 base, and 7 bases lay outside the gene matches. The CDR3 spans 16 residues. CDR3 in DNA: TGTGCCAGCAGCCAAGGCACCTGGGGGGGGTACAATGAGCAGTTCTTC. Its translation is CASSQGTWGGYNEQFF.

V is TRBV11-2 and J is TRBJ2-7; tentative D call: TRBD1 (6 bases). The CDR3 has 14 amino acids. Germline V CDR1 and CDR2: SGHAT, FQNNGV. Trimming took off 1 base at V and 3 bases at J, with 10 bases between the two ends. Here the CDR3 DNA reads TGTGCCAGCAGCTTAGGAAGACAGGTCTACGAGCAGTACTTC. The encoded protein is CASSLGRQVYEQYF.